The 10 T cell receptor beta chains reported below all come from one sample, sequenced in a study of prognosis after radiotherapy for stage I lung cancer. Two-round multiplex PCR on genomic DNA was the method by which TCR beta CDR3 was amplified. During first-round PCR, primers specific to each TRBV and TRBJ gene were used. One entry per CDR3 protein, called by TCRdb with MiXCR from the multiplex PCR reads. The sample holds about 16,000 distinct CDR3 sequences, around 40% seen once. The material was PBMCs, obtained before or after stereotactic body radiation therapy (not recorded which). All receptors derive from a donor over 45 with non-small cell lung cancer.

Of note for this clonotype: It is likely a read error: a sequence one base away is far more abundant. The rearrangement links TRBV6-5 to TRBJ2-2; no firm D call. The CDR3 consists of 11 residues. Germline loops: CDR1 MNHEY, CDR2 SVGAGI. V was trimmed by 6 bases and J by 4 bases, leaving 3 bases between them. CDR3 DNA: TGTGCCAGCAGAATCACCGGGGAGCTGTTTTTT. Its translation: CASRITGELFF.

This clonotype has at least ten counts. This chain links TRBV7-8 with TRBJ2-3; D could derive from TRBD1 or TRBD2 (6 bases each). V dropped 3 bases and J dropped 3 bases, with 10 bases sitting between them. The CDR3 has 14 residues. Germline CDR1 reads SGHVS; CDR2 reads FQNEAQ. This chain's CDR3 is CASSFRGPTDTQYF. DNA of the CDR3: TGTGCCAGCAGCTTCCGGGGGCCAACAGATACGCAGTATTTT.

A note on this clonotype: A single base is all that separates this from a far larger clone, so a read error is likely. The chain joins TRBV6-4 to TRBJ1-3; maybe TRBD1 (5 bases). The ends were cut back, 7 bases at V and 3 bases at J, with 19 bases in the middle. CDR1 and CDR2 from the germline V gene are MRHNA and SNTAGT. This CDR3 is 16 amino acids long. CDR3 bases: TGTGCCAGCACTGTGAGCAGGGTGCGAGTTGGAAACACCATATATTTT. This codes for CASTVSRVRVGNTIYF.

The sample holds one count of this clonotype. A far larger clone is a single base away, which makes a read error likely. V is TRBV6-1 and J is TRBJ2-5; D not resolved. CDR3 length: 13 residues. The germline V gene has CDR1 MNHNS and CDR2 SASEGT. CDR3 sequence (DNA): TGTGCCAGCAGTCTAATGTACCAAGATACCCAGTACTTC. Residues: CASSLMYQDTQYF.

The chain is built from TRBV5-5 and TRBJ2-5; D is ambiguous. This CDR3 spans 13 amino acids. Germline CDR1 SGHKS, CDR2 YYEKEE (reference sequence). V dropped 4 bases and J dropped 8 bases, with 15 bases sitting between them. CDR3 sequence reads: CASSLLLPPTQYF. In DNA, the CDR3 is TGTGCCAGCAGCCTATTACTACCCCCTACCCAGTACTTC.

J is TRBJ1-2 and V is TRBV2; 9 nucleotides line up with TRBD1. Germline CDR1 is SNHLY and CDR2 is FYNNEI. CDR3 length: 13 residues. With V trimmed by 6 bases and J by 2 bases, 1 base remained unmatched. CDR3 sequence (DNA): TGTGCCAGCAGAGACAGGGGGAACTATGGCTACACCTTC. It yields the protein CASRDRGNYGYTF.

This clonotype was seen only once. CDR3 bases: TGTGCCACCAGCAGAGATCGCAACAAGCAGTACTTC. It yields the protein CATSRDRNKQYF. The chain links TRBV15 to TRBJ2-7; D remains ambiguous. CDR3 size: 12 residues. The V gene lost 0 bases and the J gene lost 8 bases, with 8 bases spanning the gap. Germline CDR1 is LNHNV and CDR2 is YYDKDF (reference sequence). The complete variable domain, with remaining parts taken from reference TRBV15 and TRBJ2-7, reads DAMVIQNPRYQVTQFGKPVTLSCSQTLNHNVMYWYQQKSSQAPKLLFHYYDKDFNNEADTPDNFQSRRPNTSFCFLDIRSPGLGDTAMYLCATSRDRNKQYFGPGTRLTVT.

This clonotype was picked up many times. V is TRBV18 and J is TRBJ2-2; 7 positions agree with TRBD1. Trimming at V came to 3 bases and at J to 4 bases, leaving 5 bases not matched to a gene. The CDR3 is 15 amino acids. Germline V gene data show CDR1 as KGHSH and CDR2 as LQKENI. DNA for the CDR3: TGTGCCAGCTCACCGAGGGGGCTGGGCACCGGGGAGCTGTTTTTT. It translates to CASSPRGLGTGELFF. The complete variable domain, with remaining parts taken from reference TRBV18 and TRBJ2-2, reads NAGVMQNPRHLVRRRGQEARLRCSPMKGHSHVYWYRQLPEEGLKFMVYLQKENIIDESGMPKERFSAEFPKEGPSILRIQQVVRGDSAAYFCASSPRGLGTGELFFGEGSRLTVL.

Here the CDR3 DNA reads TGTGCCAGCAGTCTTAGCGGGACTAGCGCAGATACGCAGTATTTT. Its translation is CASSLSGTSADTQYF. The V gene is TRBV6-1, the J gene TRBJ2-3, with 10 nucleotides matching TRBD2. Germline values: CDR1 MNHNS, CDR2 SASEGT. The trim removed 5 bases at V and 4 bases at J, leaving 6 bases unmatched. There are 15 residues in the CDR3.

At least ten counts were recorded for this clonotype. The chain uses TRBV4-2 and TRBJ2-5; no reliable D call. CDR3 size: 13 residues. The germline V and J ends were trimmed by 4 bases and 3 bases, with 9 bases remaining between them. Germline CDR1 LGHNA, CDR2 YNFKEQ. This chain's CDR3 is CASSPRSKETQYF. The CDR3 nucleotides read TGTGCCAGCAGCCCCCGGTCCAAAGAGACCCAGTACTTC.